This TCR beta chain emerged from a study of blood T cell repertoires in COVID-19. Study-wide background: The United States, Italy and Spain provided the acute and convalescent COVID-19 samples. T cells, B-cell-depleted T cells, or PBMCs provided the cDNA or gDNA that served as material.

Germline CDR1 reads MNHEY; CDR2 reads SMNVEV (reference sequence). With 5 bases removed from V and 9 bases from J, the gap between germline ends came to 7 bases. This CDR3 comprises 10 residues. In the original workflow: Estimated nucleated cell counts came from reference gene primer amplification. The data were produced by immunoSEQ multiplex PCR, yet TCRdb's version contains in-frame clones alone and is incomplete. The DNA gave D and trimming, while V, J and clone size come from that table. Of 70,000 to 90,000 clones in the sample, around 85% were seen once. The TCR was taken from a man between 70 and 80 years old with acute or convalescent COVID-19. The chain has TRBV27 and TRBJ2-5; D is unclear. Sequencing was performed on peripheral blood. CDR3 bases: TGTGCCAGCAGTCACTCATCCCAGTACTTC. Its translation is CASSHSSQYF.